A selection of T cell receptor beta chains follows, all from one sample in a study of shared clonotypes between healthy human individuals. This table comes from immunoSEQ multiplex PCR, and its TCRdb copy is limited to in-frame clones, with some not included. The data show nearly 750,000 clones, 72% seen once. The source material was memory CD4+ T cells sorted from blood. These receptors came from a woman aged 25-40 years in good health. CDR3s include the opening cysteine and the closing phenylalanine or tryptophan. A D gene is named only where the DNA matches it firmly. A row's size may be missing; if present it is once, few, many or a size class.

J gene: TRBJ2-1
clone size: NA
V gene: TRBV28
D gene: NA
CDR3 protein: CASSWGSRPEQFF
CDR3 DNA: TGTGCCAGCAGTTGGGGCAGCAGACCTGAGCAGTTCTTC

J gene: TRBJ2-1
clone size: NA
V gene: TRBV5-1
D gene: TRBD2
CDR3 protein: CASSFSAGVPYNEQFF
CDR3 DNA: TGCGCCAGCAGCTTTTCGGCGGGAGTCCCTTACAATGAGCAGTTCTTC

J gene: TRBJ1-2
clone size: NA
V gene: TRBV9
D gene: NA
CDR3 protein: CASSAGTENYGYTF
CDR3 DNA: TGTGCCAGCAGCGCCGGGACCGAGAACTATGGCTACACCTTC

J gene: TRBJ1-1
clone size: NA
V gene: TRBV6-5
D gene: NA
CDR3 protein: CASSYEWNLNTEAFF
CDR3 DNA: TGTGCCAGCAGTTATGAGTGGAACCTGAACACTGAAGCTTTCTTT

J gene: TRBJ2-7
clone size: NA
V gene: TRBV9
D gene: NA
CDR3 protein: CASSVAVGGTYEQYF
CDR3 DNA: TGTGCCAGCAGCGTAGCGGTTGGGGGGACCTACGAGCAGTACTTC

J gene: TRBJ2-3
clone size: NA
V gene: TRBV27
D gene: NA
CDR3 protein: CASRSSTDTQYF
CDR3 DNA: TGTGCCAGCAGAAGCAGCACAGATACGCAGTATTTT

J gene: TRBJ1-5
clone size: NA
V gene: TRBV7-8
D gene: TRBD1
CDR3 protein: CASSRDRGLTSNQPQHF
CDR3 DNA: TGTGCCAGCAGCCGGGACAGGGGGCTTACGAGCAATCAGCCCCAGCATTTT

J gene: TRBJ1-2
clone size: NA
V gene: TRBV6-6
D gene: NA
CDR3 protein: CASGQGGYGYTF
CDR3 DNA: TGTGCCAGCGGCCAAGGGGGTTATGGCTACACCTTC

J gene: TRBJ2-1
clone size: NA
V gene: TRBV29-1
D gene: NA
CDR3 protein: CSVERGYNEQFF
CDR3 DNA: TGCAGCGTTGAAAGAGGTTACAATGAGCAGTTCTTC

J gene: TRBJ2-3
clone size: few
V gene: TRBV7-2
D gene: TRBD2
CDR3 protein: CASSLFGAGTDTQYF
CDR3 DNA: TGTGCCAGCAGCCTTTTTGGAGCGGGAACAGATACGCAGTATTTT

J gene: TRBJ2-6
clone size: NA
V gene: TRBV15
D gene: NA
CDR3 protein: CATSPWPPGANVLTF
CDR3 DNA: TGTGCCACCAGTCCATGGCCCCCTGGGGCCAACGTCCTGACTTTC

J gene: TRBJ2-7
clone size: NA
V gene: TRBV5-1
D gene: NA
CDR3 protein: CASSPIRGRGGGTYEQYF
CDR3 DNA: TGCGCCAGCAGCCCCATCCGAGGCCGAGGTGGAGGAACCTACGAGCAGTACTTC

J gene: TRBJ2-2
clone size: NA
V gene: TRBV5-1
D gene: NA
CDR3 protein: CASSLTSTSGELFF
CDR3 DNA: TGCGCCAGCAGCTTGACTAGCACCTCCGGGGAGCTGTTTTTT

J gene: TRBJ2-3
clone size: NA
V gene: TRBV6-6
D gene: NA
CDR3 protein: CASSYSSLDTDTQYF
CDR3 DNA: TGTGCCAGCAGTTACTCTAGCCTTGACACAGATACGCAGTATTTT

J gene: TRBJ2-1
clone size: NA
V gene: TRBV10-3
D gene: TRBD2
CDR3 protein: CAITGGARNEQFF
CDR3 DNA: TGTGCCATCACGGGGGGGGCGAGGAATGAGCAGTTCTTC

J gene: TRBJ2-1
clone size: NA
V gene: TRBV6-1
D gene: TRBD2
CDR3 protein: CASNLLAGGGREQFF
CDR3 DNA: TGTGCCAGCAATCTGCTAGCGGGAGGAGGGCGTGAGCAGTTCTTC

J gene: TRBJ2-5
clone size: NA
V gene: TRBV7-9
D gene: TRBD1
CDR3 protein: CASSLATGGSKTQYF
CDR3 DNA: TGTGCCAGCAGCTTAGCAACAGGGGGCTCGAAGACCCAGTACTTC

J gene: TRBJ2-7
clone size: NA
V gene: TRBV6-6
D gene: NA
CDR3 protein: CASSPTSVSYEQYF
CDR3 DNA: TGTGCCAGCAGTCCGACTAGTGTTTCCTACGAGCAGTACTTC

J gene: TRBJ1-5
clone size: NA
V gene: TRBV6-1
D gene: NA
CDR3 protein: CASSDPAAGPQHF
CDR3 DNA: TGTGCCAGCAGTGACCCCGCGGCGGGGCCCCAGCATTTT

J gene: TRBJ2-1
clone size: once
V gene: TRBV27
D gene: TRBD2
CDR3 protein: CASGRLAGSYNEQFF
CDR3 DNA: TGTGCCAGCGGAAGACTAGCGGGATCCTACAATGAGCAGTTCTTC

J gene: TRBJ2-7
clone size: NA
V gene: TRBV7-9
D gene: NA
CDR3 protein: CASSPLGATTTTTYEQYF
CDR3 DNA: TGTGCCAGCAGCCCACTGGGGGCCACAACGACCACCACCTACGAGCAGTACTTC

J gene: TRBJ1-2
clone size: NA
V gene: TRBV5-1
D gene: NA
CDR3 protein: CASSLAGLQEVRYTF
CDR3 DNA: TGCGCCAGCAGCTTGGCCGGGTTACAGGAAGTACGCTACACCTTC

J gene: TRBJ1-1
clone size: NA
V gene: TRBV5-1
D gene: TRBD1
CDR3 protein: CASSLGDRDTEAFF
CDR3 DNA: TGCGCCAGCAGCCTGGGGGACAGGGACACTGAAGCTTTCTTT

J gene: TRBJ2-2
clone size: NA
V gene: TRBV5-1
D gene: NA
CDR3 protein: CASSPDPRGGELFF
CDR3 DNA: TGCGCCAGCAGCCCTGACCCGCGGGGCGGGGAGCTGTTTTTT

J gene: TRBJ2-7
clone size: NA
V gene: TRBV28
D gene: NA
CDR3 protein: CASSLYPDSLGEQYF
CDR3 DNA: TGTGCCAGCAGTTTATACCCGGACAGCTTAGGCGAGCAGTACTTC

J gene: TRBJ1-1
clone size: few
V gene: TRBV30
D gene: NA
CDR3 protein: CAWTVQAVGEAFF
CDR3 DNA: TGTGCCTGGACTGTACAGGCAGTTGGTGAAGCTTTCTTT

J gene: TRBJ2-3
clone size: NA
V gene: TRBV5-1
D gene: TRBD2
CDR3 protein: CASSSLSASSGSTDTQYF
CDR3 DNA: TGCGCCAGCAGCTCCCTATCTGCCTCTAGCGGGAGCACAGATACGCAGTATTTT

J gene: TRBJ2-3
clone size: NA
V gene: TRBV5-4
D gene: NA
CDR3 protein: CASSLAGIHTDTQYF
CDR3 DNA: TGTGCCAGCAGCTTGGCAGGGATTCACACAGATACGCAGTATTTT

J gene: TRBJ1-3
clone size: once
V gene: TRBV5-1
D gene: NA
CDR3 protein: CASSLTGPGNTIYF
CDR3 DNA: TGCGCCAGCAGCTTGACTGGGCCTGGAAACACCATATATTTT

J gene: TRBJ2-7
clone size: NA
V gene: TRBV19
D gene: TRBD2
CDR3 protein: CATRLAGGGIYEQYF
CDR3 DNA: TGTGCCACCAGACTAGCGGGAGGTGGAATCTACGAGCAGTACTTC

J gene: TRBJ1-2
clone size: NA
V gene: TRBV2
D gene: NA
CDR3 protein: CASGAGSNYGYTF
CDR3 DNA: TGTGCCAGCGGGGCAGGGTCTAACTATGGCTACACCTTC

J gene: TRBJ1-1
clone size: NA
V gene: TRBV28
D gene: TRBD1
CDR3 protein: CASSPGTENTEAFF
CDR3 DNA: TGTGCCAGCAGTCCTGGGACAGAGAACACTGAAGCTTTCTTT

J gene: TRBJ2-7
clone size: NA
V gene: TRBV14
D gene: NA
CDR3 protein: CASSQDEGFSYEQYF
CDR3 DNA: TGTGCCAGCAGCCAAGACGAGGGGTTCTCCTACGAGCAGTACTTC

J gene: TRBJ2-3
clone size: NA
V gene: TRBV11-2
D gene: TRBD2
CDR3 protein: CASSLALAASTDTQYF
CDR3 DNA: TGTGCCAGCAGCTTAGCACTAGCGGCTAGCACAGATACGCAGTATTTT

J gene: TRBJ2-5
clone size: NA
V gene: TRBV11-1
D gene: TRBD2
CDR3 protein: CASSPYPRTSGKTQYF
CDR3 DNA: TGTGCCAGCAGCCCATACCCGCGGACTAGCGGGAAGACCCAGTACTTC

J gene: TRBJ2-3
clone size: once
V gene: TRBV28
D gene: NA
CDR3 protein: CASRGAGALSTDTQYF
CDR3 DNA: TGTGCCAGCAGGGGGGCAGGGGCCCTCAGCACAGATACGCAGTATTTT

J gene: TRBJ2-2
clone size: NA
V gene: TRBV5-1
D gene: TRBD2
CDR3 protein: CASSFLLLAGLNTGELFF
CDR3 DNA: TGCGCCAGCAGCTTTTTGTTGCTAGCGGGACTGAACACCGGGGAGCTGTTTTTT

J gene: TRBJ1-4
clone size: NA
V gene: TRBV11-2
D gene: NA
CDR3 protein: CASSSTGRGEKLFF
CDR3 DNA: TGTGCCAGCAGCTCAACTGGGAGGGGGGAAAAACTGTTTTTT

J gene: TRBJ1-2
clone size: NA
V gene: TRBV4-1
D gene: NA
CDR3 protein: CASSQPSDLSGRYGYTF
CDR3 DNA: TGCGCCAGCAGCCAACCGTCGGACCTTTCCGGAAGGTATGGCTACACCTTC

J gene: TRBJ2-7
clone size: NA
V gene: TRBV5-5
D gene: NA
CDR3 protein: CASSLVGRSSSYEQYF
CDR3 DNA: TGTGCCAGCAGCTTGGTCGGAAGAAGCAGCTCCTACGAGCAGTACTTC

J gene: TRBJ2-2
clone size: NA
V gene: TRBV10-2
D gene: NA
CDR3 protein: CASSRTGELFF
CDR3 DNA: TGCGCCAGCAGTCGTACCGGGGAGCTGTTTTTT

J gene: TRBJ1-1
clone size: NA
V gene: TRBV18
D gene: NA
CDR3 protein: CASSRELTQGRTEAFF
CDR3 DNA: TGTGCCAGCTCACGCGAATTAACACAGGGTCGCACTGAAGCTTTCTTT

J gene: TRBJ1-1
clone size: NA
V gene: TRBV4-1
D gene: NA
CDR3 protein: CASSPFGGGLNTEAFF
CDR3 DNA: TGCGCCAGCAGCCCCTTTGGTGGGGGCTTGAACACTGAAGCTTTCTTT

J gene: TRBJ1-5
clone size: NA
V gene: TRBV28
D gene: NA
CDR3 protein: CASSFWGNQPQHF
CDR3 DNA: TGTGCCAGCAGTTTTTGGGGGAATCAGCCCCAGCATTTT

J gene: TRBJ2-3
clone size: NA
V gene: TRBV5-4
D gene: NA
CDR3 protein: CASSFQLGGNTDTQYF
CDR3 DNA: TGTGCCAGCAGCTTTCAGCTTGGTGGGAACACAGATACGCAGTATTTT

J gene: TRBJ1-2
clone size: NA
V gene: TRBV6-5
D gene: NA
CDR3 protein: CASSRTQADYGYTF
CDR3 DNA: TGTGCCAGCAGCCGGACCCAGGCGGACTATGGCTACACCTTC

J gene: TRBJ1-1
clone size: few
V gene: TRBV2
D gene: TRBD1
CDR3 protein: CASRGDRETEAFF
CDR3 DNA: TGTGCCAGCAGAGGGGACAGGGAAACTGAAGCTTTCTTT

J gene: TRBJ1-4
clone size: NA
V gene: TRBV11-2
D gene: TRBD1
CDR3 protein: CASSTTGTANEKLFF
CDR3 DNA: TGTGCCAGCAGTACTACCGGGACAGCTAATGAAAAACTGTTTTTT

J gene: TRBJ2-2
clone size: NA
V gene: TRBV6-6
D gene: NA
CDR3 protein: CASSYSTVGYTGELFF
CDR3 DNA: TGTGCCAGCAGTTACTCGACGGTCGGCTACACCGGGGAGCTGTTTTTT

J gene: TRBJ1-1
clone size: once
V gene: TRBV18
D gene: NA
CDR3 protein: CASSLGPGRNTEAFF
CDR3 DNA: TGTGCCAGCTCACTGGGGCCAGGACGGAACACTGAAGCTTTCTTT

J gene: TRBJ2-1
clone size: NA
V gene: TRBV18
D gene: NA
CDR3 protein: CASSPTRAGGHNEQFF
CDR3 DNA: TGTGCCAGCTCACCCACCAGGGCGGGCGGACACAATGAGCAGTTCTTC